The count of the clone carrying this TCR beta chain is one. These data are taken from a study of blood T cell repertoires in COVID-19. For the study at large: The samples span acute and convalescent COVID-19 from the United States, Italy and Spain. T cells, B-cell-depleted T cells, or PBMCs provided the cDNA or gDNA that served as material.

Original methodology: From reference gene primer amplification, estimates of nucleated cell counts were derived. Assay: immunoSEQ multiplex PCR; the TCRdb copy retains only in-frame clones and omits some. That table furnishes V, J and clone size, whereas the DNA furnished D and trimming. The data hold just over 150,000 clones, with about nine tenths observed a single time. The receptor was derived from a woman in her 70s with acute or convalescent COVID-19. The sample taken for sequencing was peripheral blood.

In nucleotides, the CDR3 is TGTGCCAGCAGCTTAGCTTTTTCAGGCTATAATTCACCCCTCCACTTT. Encoded protein: CASSLAFSGYNSPLHF. This chain uses TRBV7-9 with TRBJ1-6; D gene unclear. This CDR3 has 16 residues. The ends were cut back, 0 bases at V and 3 bases at J, with 9 bases in the middle. CDR1 SEHNR and CDR2 FQNEAQ come from the germline V gene (reference sequence).